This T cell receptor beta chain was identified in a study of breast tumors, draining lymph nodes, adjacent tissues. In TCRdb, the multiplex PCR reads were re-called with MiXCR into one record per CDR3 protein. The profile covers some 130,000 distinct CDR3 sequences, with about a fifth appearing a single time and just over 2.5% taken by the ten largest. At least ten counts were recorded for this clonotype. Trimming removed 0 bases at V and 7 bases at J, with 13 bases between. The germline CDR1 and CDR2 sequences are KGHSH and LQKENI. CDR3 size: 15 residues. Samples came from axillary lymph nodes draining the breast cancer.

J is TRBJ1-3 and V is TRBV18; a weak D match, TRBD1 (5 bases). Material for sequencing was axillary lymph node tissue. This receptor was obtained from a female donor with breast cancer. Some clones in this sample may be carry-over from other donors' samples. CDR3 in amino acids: CASSPPQGGVNTIYF. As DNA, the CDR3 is TGTGCCAGCTCACCACCTCAGGGAGGCGTCAACACCATATATTTT.